The 20 T cell receptor beta chains below were found in one sample sequenced in a study of T and B cells in COVID-19 patients. From blood, about 230-500 ng of genomic DNA served as TRB template. TRB rearrangements were amplified by multiplex PCR with BIOMED2 TRB-A/B primers. One entry per CDR3 protein, called by TCRdb with MiXCR from the multiplex PCR reads. This sample yields more than 9,000 distinct CDR3 sequences, of which around 28% are seen a single time; about 30% belongs to the top ten. The sequenced sample was blood. All receptors come from a human donor who had recovered from COVID-19.

J is TRBJ1-3 and V is TRBV13; D unresolved. The V end was cut by 0 bases, the J end by 0 bases, with 6 bases between. Germline V gene lookup returns CDR1 PRHDT and CDR2 FYEKMQ (reference sequence). CDR3 size: 15 residues. CDR3 loop: CASSLGDFSGNTIYF. CDR3 bases: TGTGCCAGCAGCTTAGGGGATTTCTCTGGAAACACCATATATTTT.

This chain uses TRBV20-1 with TRBJ2-3, with 14 bases that match TRBD2. This CDR3 comprises 14 residues. V gave up 0 bases and J gave up 13 bases; unmatched junction bases: 6. Germline CDR1 and CDR2: DFQATT and SNEGSKA (reference sequence). The CDR3, as DNA: TGCAGTGCTAGAGATCTGGGACTAGCGGGGGTCGAGTATTTT. It specifies CSARDLGLAGVEYF.

Details on this clonotype: This may stem from a read error, because a much larger clone lies one nucleotide away. The rearrangement links TRBV18 to TRBJ2-7; D remains ambiguous. V was cut by 3 bases and J by 5 bases, with 8 bases left in between. The CDR3 runs to 12 residues. Germline V gives CDR1 KGHSH, CDR2 LQKENI. DNA for the CDR3: TGTGCCAGCTCACCTAAGGCCGACGAGCAGTACTTC. This encodes CASSPKADEQYF. Based on the CDR3 plus reference TRBV18 and TRBJ2-7, the full variable domain is NAGVMQNPRHLVRRRGQEARLRCSPMKGHSHVYWYRQLPEEGLKFMVYLQKENIIDESGMPKERFSAEFPKEGPSILRIQQVVRGDSAAYFCASSPKADEQYFGPGTRLTVT.

The chain carries TRBV20-1 and TRBJ1-5, with D hard to call. Germline-derived CDR1 and CDR2 are DFQATT and SNEGSKA (reference sequence). CDR3 length equals 16 residues. V dropped 3 bases and J dropped 4 bases, with 19 bases sitting between them. CDR3 nucleotides: TGCAGTGCTAGTTTCAGAGAGTGGACGGTAAATCAGCCCCAGCATTTT. As protein: CSASFREWTVNQPQHF.

V is TRBV20-1 and J is TRBJ2-3, with no clear D. V was pared by 0 bases and J by 0 bases, with 13 bases between. CDR3 length: 16 amino acids. CDR1 is DFQATT, CDR2 SNEGSKA, per germline (reference sequence). DNA for the CDR3: TGCAGTGCTAGAGATCGGGTAGGAGAAAGCACAGATACGCAGTATTTT. Translating gives CSARDRVGESTDTQYF.

This clonotype is medium-sized in the sample. The chain combines TRBV18 with TRBJ2-3; D unclear. Germline CDR1 is KGHSH and CDR2 is LQKENI. CDR3 size: 12 residues. The ends were cut back, 0 bases at V and 2 bases at J, with 0 bases in the middle. CDR3: CASSPPTDTQYF. The CDR3 nucleotides read TGTGCCAGCTCACCACCCACAGATACGCAGTATTTT.

As regards this clonotype: This could be a read error, since a much larger clone is one nucleotide away. The chain joins TRBV6-6 to TRBJ2-5; 7 bases agree with TRBD2. The CDR3 loop spans 17 amino acids. CDR1 MNHNY and CDR2 SVGAGI come from the germline V gene (reference sequence). J lost 5 bases, V lost 1 base, and 13 bases had no gene match. CDR3 DNA: TGTGCCAGCAGTTACTGGAGACAGTCGGGGGGTGGGGAGACCCAGTACTTC. This gives the protein CASSYWRQSGGGETQYF.

This clonotype was counted a few times. In DNA, the CDR3 is TGTGCCAGCAGCCTCACGCGGGGGCGTAACAATGAGCAGTTCTTC. Its translation is CASSLTRGRNNEQFF. The rearrangement joins TRBV7-2 to TRBJ2-1; D may be TRBD2 (7 bases). The CDR3 length is 15 residues. V was cut by 5 bases and J by 5 bases, with 16 bases left in between. Germline V gene data show CDR1 as SGHTA and CDR2 as FQGNSA.

The chain is built from TRBV20-1 and TRBJ1-2; D unclear. V dropped 3 bases and J dropped 4 bases, with 9 bases sitting between them. Per the germline V gene, CDR1 is DFQATT and CDR2 is SNEGSKA (reference sequence). The CDR3 runs to 12 residues. The CDR3: CSARARIYGYTF. DNA of the CDR3: TGCAGTGCTAGGGCCCGGATCTATGGCTACACCTTC.

The rearrangement links TRBV27 to TRBJ2-3, with TRBD2 matching 11 bases. V trimming: 7 bases; J trimming: 4 bases; junction bases outside the gene matches: 16. This CDR3 is built from 18 residues. Looked up from germline, CDR1 is MNHEY and CDR2 is SMNVEV (reference sequence). CDR3 sequence: CASTRWLSGGAVSDTQYF. The CDR3 DNA reads as TGTGCCAGCACCCGTTGGCTTAGCGGGGGGGCCGTATCAGATACGCAGTATTTT.

Here the CDR3 DNA reads TGTGCCAGCTCACCGGGACCTGGAGGCACTGAAGCTTTCTTT. Amino acids: CASSPGPGGTEAFF. This chain uses TRBV18 with TRBJ1-1; a possible D gene is TRBD1 (5 bases). Trimming pared 3 bases from V and 4 bases from J, leaving 12 bases between. Germline CDR1 KGHSH, CDR2 LQKENI. This CDR3 has 14 residues.

The sample holds many counts of this clonotype. CDR3 region: CASSINTGARGGEKLFF. CDR3 nucleotide sequence: TGTGCCAGCAGCATTAATACCGGGGCCCGAGGTGGTGAAAAACTGTTTTTT. The chain carries TRBV5-4 and TRBJ1-4, with a weak D call TRBD1 (5 bases). The CDR3 contains 17 residues. Deletions cut 4 bases from V and 7 bases from J, with 23 bases between. Germline values: CDR1 SGHNT, CDR2 YYREEE (reference sequence).

This chain links TRBV30 with TRBJ1-5, with D hard to call. Germline lookup yields CDR1 GTSNPN and CDR2 SVGIG (reference sequence). The CDR3 has 13 residues. The V end was cut by 2 bases, the J end by 3 bases, with 8 bases between. The CDR3: CAWSRATNQPQHF. CDR3 DNA: TGTGCCTGGAGTAGGGCTACCAATCAGCCCCAGCATTTT.

This clonotype was counted a few times. The CDR3 region is CASSSGRPLDRGSNQPQHF. In nucleotides, the CDR3 is TGTGCCAGCAGTTCGGGCCGCCCCTTGGACAGGGGGAGCAATCAGCCCCAGCATTTT. The V call is TRBV12-3 or TRBV12-4, the J call TRBJ1-5; TRBD1 matches at 10 bases. CDR3 length: 19 residues. Trimming removed 4 bases from V and 1 base from J; junction bases left unmatched: 13.

The chain recombines TRBV12-3 or TRBV12-4 with TRBJ2-1; TRBD2 agrees at 11 bases. Germline trimming cut 1 base from V and 6 bases from J; bases unmatched to any gene: 5. The CDR3 loop spans 16 amino acids. The CDR3 sequence: CASSLGGTSGSNEQFF. CDR3 nucleotide sequence: TGTGCCAGCAGTTTAGGCGGGACTAGCGGAAGCAATGAGCAGTTCTTC.

The chain has TRBV6-5 and TRBJ1-1, with a weak D call TRBD1 (5 bases). The CDR3 is made up of 13 amino acids. The V end lost 6 bases, the J end lost 4 bases, and 12 bases lay between the germline ends. Germline values: CDR1 MNHEY, CDR2 SVGAGI. The CDR3, as DNA: TGTGCCAGCAGCAGGAGGCAGGGCACTGAAGCTTTCTTT. This encodes CASSRRQGTEAFF.

In its sample, this clonotype was seen many times. V is TRBV19 and J is TRBJ1-3; TRBD1 aligns across 12 bases. Germline V gene sequence: CDR1 LNHDA, CDR2 SQIVND (reference sequence). V lost 5 bases, J lost 0 bases, and 8 bases stayed unmatched. This CDR3 contains 18 residues. Written as DNA, the CDR3 is TGTGCCAGTAGTGTCCCGGGACAGGGGGCGAGCTCTGGAAACACCATATATTTT. This translates into CASSVPGQGASSGNTIYF.

The genes are TRBV27 and TRBJ1-3; 8 bases fit TRBD1. Germline V gene data show CDR1 as MNHEY and CDR2 as SMNVEV (reference sequence). The CDR3 spans 14 residues. J lost 2 bases, V lost 6 bases, and 3 bases had no gene match. CDR3 loop: CASSKTGAGNTIYF. CDR3 in DNA: TGTGCCAGCAGCAAGACAGGGGCTGGAAACACCATATATTTT.

As for this clonotype: It may be a read error: a sequence one base away is much more abundant. The chain has TRBV19 and TRBJ2-7; tentatively, D is TRBD1 (6 bases). The CDR3 spans 15 residues. CDR1 and CDR2 (germline): LNHDA, SQIVND (reference sequence). The CDR3 loop is CASSARQQGFYKQYF. CDR3 DNA sequence: TGTGCCAGTAGTGCCCGGCAACAGGGTTTCTACAAGCAGTACTTC.

The CDR3 sequence: CASSLTGGGLNQPQHF. The CDR3 DNA sequence: TGTGCCAGCAGCTTAACGGGGGGGGGTTTAAATCAGCCCCAGCATTTT. This chain links TRBV5-4 with TRBJ1-5; a weak D match, TRBD1 (5 bases). Trimming removed 2 bases from V and 4 bases from J, with 16 bases in between. The CDR3 length is 16 residues. Germline V gene data show CDR1 as SGHNT and CDR2 as YYREEE (reference sequence). The full variable domain, rest sourced from reference TRBV5-4 and TRBJ1-5, is ETGVTQSPTHLIKTRGQQVTLRCSSQSGHNTVSWYQQALGQGPQFIFQYYREEENGRGNFPPRFSGLQFPNYSSELNVNALELDDSALYLCASSLTGGGLNQPQHFGDGTRLSIL.